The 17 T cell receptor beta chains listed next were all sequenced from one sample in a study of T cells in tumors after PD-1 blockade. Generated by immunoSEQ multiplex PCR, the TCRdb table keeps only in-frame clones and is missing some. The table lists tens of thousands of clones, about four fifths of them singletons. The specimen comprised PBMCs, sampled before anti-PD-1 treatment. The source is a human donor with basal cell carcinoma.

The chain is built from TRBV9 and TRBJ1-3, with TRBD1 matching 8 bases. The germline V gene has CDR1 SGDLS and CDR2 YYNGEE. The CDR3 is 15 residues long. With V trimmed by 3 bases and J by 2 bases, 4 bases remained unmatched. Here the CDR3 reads CASSADRGPGNTIYF. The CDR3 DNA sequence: TGTGCCAGCAGCGCCGACAGGGGCCCTGGAAACACCATATATTTT.

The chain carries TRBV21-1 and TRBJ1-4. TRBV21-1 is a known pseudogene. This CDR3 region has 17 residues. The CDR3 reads CASSKDLRGTTNEKLFF. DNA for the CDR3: TGTGCCAGCAGCAAAGATCTGCGAGGAACCACTAATGAAAAACTGTTTTTT.

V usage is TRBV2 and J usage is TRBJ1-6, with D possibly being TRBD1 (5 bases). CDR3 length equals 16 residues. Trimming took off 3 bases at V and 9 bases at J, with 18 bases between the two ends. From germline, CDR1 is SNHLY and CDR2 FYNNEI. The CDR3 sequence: CASSDSSGPQGSPLHF. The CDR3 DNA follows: TGTGCCAGCAGTGACTCCTCGGGGCCCCAAGGTTCACCCCTCCACTTT. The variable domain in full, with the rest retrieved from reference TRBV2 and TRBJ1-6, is EPEVTQTPSHQVTQMGQEVILRCVPISNHLYFYWYRQILGQKVEFLVSFYNNEISEKSEIFDDQFSVERPDGSNFTLKIRSTKLEDSAMYFCASSDSSGPQGSPLHFGNGTRLTVT.

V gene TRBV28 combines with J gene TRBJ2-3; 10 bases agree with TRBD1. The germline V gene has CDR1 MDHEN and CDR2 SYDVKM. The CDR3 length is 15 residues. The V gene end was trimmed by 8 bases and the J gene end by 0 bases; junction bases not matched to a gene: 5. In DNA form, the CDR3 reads TGTGCCAGCGTTCGACAGGGGGCTAGCACAGATACGCAGTATTTT. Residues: CASVRQGASTDTQYF.

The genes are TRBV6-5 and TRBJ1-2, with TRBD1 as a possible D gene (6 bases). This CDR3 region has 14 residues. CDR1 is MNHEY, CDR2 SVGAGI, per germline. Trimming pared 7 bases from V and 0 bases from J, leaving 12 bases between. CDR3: CASTQGQSNYGYTF. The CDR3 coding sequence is TGTGCCAGCACCCAGGGGCAGTCTAACTATGGCTACACCTTC.

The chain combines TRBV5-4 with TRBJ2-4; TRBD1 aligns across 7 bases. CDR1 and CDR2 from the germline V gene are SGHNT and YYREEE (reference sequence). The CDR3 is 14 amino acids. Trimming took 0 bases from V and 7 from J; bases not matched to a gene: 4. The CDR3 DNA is TGTGCCAGCAGCTTGGCCGGGACAGAGAACATTCAGTACTTC. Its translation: CASSLAGTENIQYF.

CDR3 DNA sequence: TGTGCCAGCAGTCGACAGCCGAACACTGAAGCTTTCTTT. Translating it yields CASSRQPNTEAFF. The V and J genes are TRBV2 and TRBJ1-1, with D perhaps matching TRBD1 (5 bases). Between the trimmed V and J ends, which lost 5 bases and 1 base, there was a span of 8 bases. This CDR3 comprises 13 residues. Germline CDR1 and CDR2: SNHLY and FYNNEI.

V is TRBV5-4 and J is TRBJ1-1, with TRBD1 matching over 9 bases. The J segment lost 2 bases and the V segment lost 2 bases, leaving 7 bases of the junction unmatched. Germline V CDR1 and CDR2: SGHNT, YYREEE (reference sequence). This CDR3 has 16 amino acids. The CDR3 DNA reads TGTGCCAGCAGCTTAGGGGACAGGGTGAGCAACACTGAAGCTTTCTTT. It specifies CASSLGDRVSNTEAFF.

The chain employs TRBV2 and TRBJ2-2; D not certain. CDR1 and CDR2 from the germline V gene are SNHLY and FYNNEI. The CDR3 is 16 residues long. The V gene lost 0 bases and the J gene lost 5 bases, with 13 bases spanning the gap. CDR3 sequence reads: CASSEAGSRNTGELFF. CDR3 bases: TGTGCCAGCAGTGAAGCAGGATCCCGGAATACCGGGGAGCTGTTTTTT.

CDR3 coding DNA: TGTGCCAGCAGCCAATTACAGGGGAATTCTGAAGCTTTCTTT. This codes for CASSQLQGNSEAFF. This chain connects TRBV3-1 (or the pseudogene TRBV3-2) to TRBJ1-1, with TRBD1 matching 7 bases. The CDR3 is 14 amino acids. The J segment lost 6 bases and the V segment lost 2 bases, leaving 6 bases of the junction unmatched. Germline V gene lookup returns CDR1 LGHDT and CDR2 YNNKEL (reference sequence).

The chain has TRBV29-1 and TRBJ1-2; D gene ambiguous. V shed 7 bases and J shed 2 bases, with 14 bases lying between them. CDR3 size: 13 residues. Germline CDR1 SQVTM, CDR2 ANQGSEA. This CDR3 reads CSASTRQNYGYTF. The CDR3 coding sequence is TGCAGCGCCTCGACGAGGCAGAACTATGGCTACACCTTC.

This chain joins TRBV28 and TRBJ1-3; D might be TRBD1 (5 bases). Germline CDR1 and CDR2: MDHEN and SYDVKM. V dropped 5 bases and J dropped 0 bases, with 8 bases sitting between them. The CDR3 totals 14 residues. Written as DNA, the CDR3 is TGTGCCAGCAGTCGGACACCCTCTGGAAACACCATATATTTT. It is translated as CASSRTPSGNTIYF.

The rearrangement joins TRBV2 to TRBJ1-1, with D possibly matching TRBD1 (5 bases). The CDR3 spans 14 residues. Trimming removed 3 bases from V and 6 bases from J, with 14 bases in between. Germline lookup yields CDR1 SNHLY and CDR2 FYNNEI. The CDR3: CASSEQGRLAEAFF. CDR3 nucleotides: TGTGCCAGCAGTGAGCAGGGCCGCTTAGCTGAAGCTTTCTTT.

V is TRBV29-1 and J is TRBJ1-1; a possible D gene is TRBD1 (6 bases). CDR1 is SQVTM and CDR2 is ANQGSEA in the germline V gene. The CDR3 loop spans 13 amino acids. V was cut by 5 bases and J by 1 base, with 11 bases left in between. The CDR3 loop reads CSVRRGQNTEAFF. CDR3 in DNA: TGCAGCGTTCGAAGGGGACAGAACACTGAAGCTTTCTTT.

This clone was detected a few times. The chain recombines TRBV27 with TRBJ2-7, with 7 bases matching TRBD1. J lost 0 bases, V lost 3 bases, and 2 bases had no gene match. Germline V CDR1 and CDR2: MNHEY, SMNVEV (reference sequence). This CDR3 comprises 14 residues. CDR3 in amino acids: CASSLDRSSYEQYF. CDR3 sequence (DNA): TGTGCCAGCAGTTTGGACAGGAGCTCCTACGAGCAGTACTTC.

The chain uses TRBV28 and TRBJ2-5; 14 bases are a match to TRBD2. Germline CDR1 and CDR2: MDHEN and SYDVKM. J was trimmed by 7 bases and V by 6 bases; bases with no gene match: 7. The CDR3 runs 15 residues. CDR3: CASSRGLAGAVTQYF. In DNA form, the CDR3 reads TGTGCCAGCAGCCGGGGACTAGCGGGAGCTGTGACCCAGTACTTC.

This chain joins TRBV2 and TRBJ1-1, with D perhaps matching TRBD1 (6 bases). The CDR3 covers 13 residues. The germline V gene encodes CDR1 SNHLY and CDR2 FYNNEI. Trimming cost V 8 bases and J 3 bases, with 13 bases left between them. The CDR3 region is CASGIRTDTEAFF. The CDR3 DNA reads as TGTGCCAGCGGGATCAGGACAGACACTGAAGCTTTCTTT.